Reported below is one T cell receptor (beta chain). This clonotype was seen repeatedly, ten times or more. This receptor's antigen is unknown. No quality values exist for individual bases; no much larger clone is one base distant. These data originate in a study of neurological immune-mediated disorders (dated by TCRdb to the late 2010s). General notes on the study: Among the approximately 34 multiple sclerosis patients, relapsing-remitting MS accounted for around 31 and secondary progressive MS accounted for 3. Using UMI-based sequencing, the study compared peripheral blood TCR-beta repertoires from patients with HTLV-I-associated myelopathy (HAM/TSP), patients with multiple sclerosis, and healthy controls. The 106 TCR-beta libraries covered PBMC samples along with longitudinal samples, technical triplicates, and paired sorted CD4+ and CD8+ T-cell subsets. The cohort included some 68 subjects: some 14 with HAM/TSP, approximately 34 with multiple sclerosis, and roughly 20 healthy controls. The full study reports these points: Repertoires from 18 of 34 MS patients were grouped by phylogenetic analysis into a cluster of related CDR3 sequences, suggesting a possible repertoire-level signature. Expanded clones from different subjects shared no identical CDR3 amino acid sequences, which suggests that TCR-beta repertoires were private in all groups. TCR clonal expansion was highest in HAM/TSP patients and lowest in MS patients, with MS patients falling below even healthy controls. No clinical or MRI features were associated with the MS cluster, and the authors said that larger cohorts are needed.

cDNA was synthesized by template-switch 5'RACE using a primer with a 10-nucleotide random unique molecular identifier that tagged each TCR transcript. Each sequencing run produced over 180 million TCR-beta sequences covering 15-18 subjects. The RNeasy kit was used for extraction of total RNA. Using the KAPA Real-time Library Amplification kit, TCR-beta VDJ regions were amplified with primers for the TCR constant region and the 5'RACE anchor. A first PCR added sample indexes and Illumina adaptors, after which a second PCR increased the library yield. The roughly 650 bp TCR product was size-selected on a 2% E-gel SizeSelection system after Ampure bead purification. Before pooling, libraries had their quality checked on a Bioanalyzer, their concentration measured with Qubit, and their quantity determined with the Kapa Library Quantification kit. An Illumina HiSeq 2500 was used to sequence the libraries paired-end at 2 x 150 bp. To increase sequence diversity, roughly 24-30% phiX was spiked into each library pool. In the authors' own workflow: Quality-filtered reads were processed with the UMI-based MiGEC pipeline, which removed over 75% of raw TCR sequences during error correction. IMGT germline references were used for aligning VDJ genes, and each clonotype was defined as a unique CDR3 amino acid sequence together with its V-J genes. Clonal expansion, Shannon diversity and CDR3 relatedness were evaluated with VDJtools (CalcPairwiseDistances, ClusterSamples), while phylogenetic trees were built in CLCbio workbench. Clones with at least 8 unique UMIs were defined as expanded, with this threshold being based on coefficient-of-variation modelling across technical triplicates. The public reads were reprocessed in TCRdb via fastp at Q25 and MiXCR, keeping in-frame beta chains. Rows matching on CDR3 protein sequence are summarized as one entry with the most common DNA and genes. None of the V and J calls come from the authors' own analysis; TCRdb made them. The sample includes about 26,000 distinct CDR3 sequences, with around 3.4% observed a single time. The ten biggest clones cover 7% of the sample.

A distance of 11 bases separates the germline ends of V and J, which lose 2 bases and 4 bases respectively. There are 14 amino acids in the CDR3, from cysteine to phenylalanine inclusive. Kept here is only the CDR3 DNA, which spans 42 bases and is read in frame from base 1. Sequences KGHSH (CDR1) and LQKENI (CDR2) are obtained from the germline V gene. Unsorted PBMC libraries were generated from 2 million PBMCs stored in RNAlater at -80 °C until RNA extraction. The multiple sclerosis patients were enrolled in a US clinical protocol that evaluated disease progression with magnetic resonance imaging. Peripheral blood was subjected to Ficoll-Hypaque density gradient centrifugation to isolate PBMCs, which were then cryopreserved in liquid nitrogen.

Recombination connected TRBV18 to TRBJ1-1, with TRBD1 perhaps the D gene, on 6 matching bases. Sample: PBMCs. The TCR sequence derives from a woman in her 30s with multiple sclerosis. The nucleotide sequence is given as TGTGCCAGCTCACCAGACAGGATGAGCACTGAAGCTTTCTTT. Its product reads: CASSPDRMSTEAFF.